A selection of T cell receptor beta chains follows, all from one sample in a study of regulatory T cells in long-lasting Graves disease. TCRdb re-called the multiplex PCR reads with MiXCR, one entry per CDR3 protein. The sample has hundreds of thousands of distinct CDR3 sequences, about 16% seen once. This sample was also put to use in a study of T cells in Graves' hyperthyroidism and ophthalmopathy.

The starting material was peripheral blood mononuclear cells (PBMCs), obtained at new diagnosis, from a patient treated with antithyroid drugs. These receptors were obtained from a man between 18 and 35 years old with Graves disease. Both conserved end residues are part of each CDR3.

J,V,CDR3
TRBJ1-4,TRBV20-1,CSAPFWTSNEKLFF
TRBJ2-2,TRBV10-2,CASTADRGIYTGELFF
TRBJ2-1,TRBV20-1,CSARVSGRGGEQFF
TRBJ2-5,TRBV20-1,CSARRRETQYF
TRBJ2-7,TRBV7-9,CASNLIWAGDSYEQYF
TRBJ1-1,TRBV5-6,CASTGTAVTEAFF
TRBJ2-3,TRBV4-2,CASSQESRTDTQYF
TRBJ2-5,TRBV9,CASSPEDGSAETQYF
TRBJ2-6,TRBV27,CASSRESGFSGANVLTF
TRBJ2-1,TRBV10-3,CAISEYPADNEQFF
TRBJ2-3,TRBV30,CAWSVSRGFTDTQYF
TRBJ2-5,TRBV20-1,CSATGTGETQYF
TRBJ1-4,TRBV30,CAWSVQGAGEKLFF
TRBJ1-2,TRBV30,CAWRGQGWNGYTF
TRBJ2-3,TRBV20-1,CSARDRGSPTLTDTQYF
TRBJ2-3,TRBV29-1,CSAWTGGTDTQYF
TRBJ1-3,TRBV29-1,CSANTLDSGNTIYF
TRBJ2-7,TRBV2,CASRGRGPSYEQYF
TRBJ1-2,TRBV9,CASSVAQGTNYGYTF
TRBJ2-2,TRBV5-1,CASSLGTVYTGELFF
TRBJ1-2,TRBV12-3/TRBV12-4,CASSLGPDRLVYGYTF
TRBJ2-7,TRBV13,CASREGTYEQYF
TRBJ2-7,TRBV20-1,CSAVRAGDYEQYF
TRBJ2-2,TRBV10-2,CASSALAANTGELFF
TRBJ2-1,TRBV12-3/TRBV12-4,CASSRQGSSYYNEQFF
TRBJ2-2,TRBV29-1,CSVELDRGTAGELFF
TRBJ1-2,TRBV2,CASIERGRDAF
TRBJ2-2,TRBV28,CASNPAGQRNTGELFF
TRBJ2-1,TRBV20-1,CSSLGRSFSYNEQFF
TRBJ2-7,TRBV5-1,CASSLGLAGGLTYEQYF
TRBJ2-1,TRBV20-1,CSARTSGSGNEQFF
TRBJ2-1,TRBV7-3,CASSFGGAGSYNEQFF
TRBJ1-5,TRBV12-3/TRBV12-4,CASSRNSNQPQHF
TRBJ2-7,TRBV13,CASSLYSGGIDEQYF
TRBJ2-1,TRBV20-1,CSSIPTGTRFPNEQFF
TRBJ1-1,TRBV13,CASSLGQDVTEAFF
TRBJ1-1,TRBV6-1,CASRDAPNTEAFF
TRBJ2-1,TRBV7-9,CASSLSVSYNEQFF
TRBJ1-2,TRBV12-3/TRBV12-4,CASSLGSLSNYGYTF
TRBJ1-5,TRBV7-3,CASSSGPTWTRNDQPQHF
TRBJ1-1,TRBV5-1,CASSLGGKNTEAFF
TRBJ2-7,TRBV7-8,CASSLVVGEAEQYF
TRBJ2-2,TRBV7-3,CASSSRGLVGTGELFF
TRBJ2-5,TRBV7-3,CASSFLGGRETQYF
TRBJ2-2,TRBV20-1,CSARDRRNTNTGELFF
TRBJ2-3,TRBV7-6,CASFRLAGDGSDTQYF
TRBJ1-2,TRBV7-9,CASSFATDGYTF
TRBJ2-3,TRBV12-3/TRBV12-4,CAIPEESSTDTQYF
TRBJ2-7,TRBV2,CASILSGLPYEQYF
TRBJ2-2,TRBV6-1,CASTKTGQENTGELFF
TRBJ2-1,TRBV20-1,CSAGRDVWQFF
TRBJ2-3,TRBV7-9,CASSIGTGGTDTQYF
TRBJ1-1,TRBV6-1,CASSEEWPGVNTEAFF
TRBJ2-1,TRBV10-1,CASSESTGASYNEQFF
TRBJ2-7,TRBV29-1,CSVVLGVSYEQYF